This T cell receptor (beta chain) appears in the sequencing data of a study of T cell responses to AZD1222 COVID-19 vaccine. Broader study findings: AZD1222 recipients seropositive at baseline numbered only 6 or 7. In the spike-specific TCR repertoire, nearly half reportedly target unmutated variant regions. Distributed over spike, vaccine-associated CD4 TCRs predominated at 160-218 and 743-854.

Germline V CDR1 and CDR2: SGHNT, YYREEE (reference sequence). Trimming shortened V by 1 base and J by 1 base, and 12 bases separated the two germline ends. The length of the CDR3 is 17 residues. As regards this clone: Its antigen is as yet unknown.

The method was immunoSEQ multiplex PCR; TCRdb's version includes in-frame clones alone and lacks a portion of them. The table shows around 140,000 clones, with approximately 85% occurring only once. The clonotype was recovered from an adult who received the MenACWY meningococcal vaccine as a control. Sample: peripheral blood, taken 28 days after the second dose of the MenACWY control vaccine. This chain connects TRBV5-4 to TRBJ2-6; weak D call: TRBD2 (6 bases). The CDR3, as DNA: TGTGCCAGCAGCTTGTGGGGACTGCGATCTGGGGCCAACGTCCTGACTTTC. Translated, it gives CASSLWGLRSGANVLTF.